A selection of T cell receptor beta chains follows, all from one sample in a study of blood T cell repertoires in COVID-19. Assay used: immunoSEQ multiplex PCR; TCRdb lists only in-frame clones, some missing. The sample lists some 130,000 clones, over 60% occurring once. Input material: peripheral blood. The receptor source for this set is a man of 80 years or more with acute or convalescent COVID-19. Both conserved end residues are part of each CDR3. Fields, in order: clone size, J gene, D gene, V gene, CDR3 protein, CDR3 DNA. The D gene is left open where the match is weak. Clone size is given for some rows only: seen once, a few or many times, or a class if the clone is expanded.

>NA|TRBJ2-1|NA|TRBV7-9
CASSMDKTRPFF
TGTGCCAGCAGCATGGACAAGACACGACCGTTCTTC
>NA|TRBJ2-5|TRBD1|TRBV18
CASSPPTGIETQYF
TGTGCCAGCTCACCACCGACAGGGATTGAGACCCAGTACTTC
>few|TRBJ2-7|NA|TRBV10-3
CAISESVGRGAYEQYF
TGTGCCATCAGTGAGTCGGTCGGCAGGGGAGCGTACGAGCAGTACTTC
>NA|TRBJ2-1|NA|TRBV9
CASSAGPRNEQFF
TGTGCCAGCAGCGCCGGTCCTCGCAATGAGCAGTTCTTC
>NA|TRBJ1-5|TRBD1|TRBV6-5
CASTDNRGSNQPQHF
TGTGCCAGCACCGATAACAGGGGAAGCAATCAGCCCCAGCATTTT
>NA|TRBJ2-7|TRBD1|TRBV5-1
CASSPGQVAEQYF
TGCGCCAGCAGCCCGGGACAGGTCGCCGAGCAGTACTTC
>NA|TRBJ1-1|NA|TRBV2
CASRRGLNTEAFF
TGTGCCAGCAGGCGGGGTTTGAACACTGAAGCTTTCTTT
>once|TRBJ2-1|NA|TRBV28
CASTDRLNNEQFF
TGTGCCAGCACAGACAGGCTTAACAATGAGCAGTTCTTC
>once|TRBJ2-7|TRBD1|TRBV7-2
CASSPTRDRVYEQYF
TGTGCCAGCAGTCCCACCCGGGACAGGGTTTACGAGCAGTACTTC
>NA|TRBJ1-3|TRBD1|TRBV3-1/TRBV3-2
CASSIGTGGSGNTIYF
TGTGCCAGCAGCATCGGGACAGGGGGTTCTGGAAACACCATATATTTT
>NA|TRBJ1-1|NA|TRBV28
CASSLLGGSTEAFF
TGTGCCAGCAGTTTATTGGGGGGGAGCACTGAAGCTTTCTTT